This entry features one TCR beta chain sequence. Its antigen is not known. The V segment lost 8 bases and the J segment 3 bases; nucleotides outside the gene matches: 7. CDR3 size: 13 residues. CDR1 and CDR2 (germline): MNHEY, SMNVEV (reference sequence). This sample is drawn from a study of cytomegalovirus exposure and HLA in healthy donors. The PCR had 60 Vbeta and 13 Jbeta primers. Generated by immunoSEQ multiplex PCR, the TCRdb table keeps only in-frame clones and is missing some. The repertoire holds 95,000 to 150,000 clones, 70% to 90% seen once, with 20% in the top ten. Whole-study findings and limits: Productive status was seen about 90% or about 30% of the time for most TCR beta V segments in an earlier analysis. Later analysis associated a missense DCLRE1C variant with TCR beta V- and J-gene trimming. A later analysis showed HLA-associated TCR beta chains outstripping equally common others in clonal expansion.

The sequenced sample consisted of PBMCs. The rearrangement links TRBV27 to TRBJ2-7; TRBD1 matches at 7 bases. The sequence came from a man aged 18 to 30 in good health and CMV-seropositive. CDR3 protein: CASHGTDHYEQYF. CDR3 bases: TGTGCCAGCCATGGGACAGACCACTACGAGCAGTACTTC.